The 24 T cell receptor beta chains below all came from one sample that was sequenced in a study of T-cell reconstitution after alpha-beta-depleted transplantation in children. Molecular barcoding with unique molecular identifiers was used for the TCRbeta library. TCRdb itself ran the PCR reads through MiXCR, one entry per CDR3 protein. Among 500,000 to 600,000 distinct CDR3 sequences, 25% to 30% were seen once, and the ten largest hold 30% to 45%. Sequenced here: PBMCs, sampled before TCRalphabeta/CD19-depleted stem cell transplant. Receptors originate from a boy in the first two years of life with Wiskott-Aldrich syndrome, due to receive a stem cell transplant.

This clonotype was seen a few times. The chain carries TRBV5-1 and TRBJ2-7; 10 nucleotides match TRBD1. CDR1 and CDR2 from the germline V gene are SGHRS and YFSETQ. This CDR3 spans 14 amino acids. V lost 4 bases, J lost 13 bases, and 14 bases stayed unmatched. Written as DNA, the CDR3 is TGCGCCAGCAGCCACCGGGACAGGGGCGTAGTGCGTTACTTC. It is translated as CASSHRDRGVVRYF.

This chain connects TRBV9 to TRBJ2-2; TRBD2 matches 11 bases. Germline-derived CDR1 and CDR2 are SGDLS and YYNGEE. This CDR3 comprises 17 residues. V shed 0 bases, J shed 7 bases, and the junction held 8 bases outside the gene matches. The CDR3 sequence is CASSVAGSGRAFGELFF. CDR3 sequence (DNA): TGTGCCAGCAGCGTAGCGGGTAGCGGGAGGGCCTTCGGGGAGCTGTTTTTT.

By sample fraction, this clonotype is medium-sized. The chain uses TRBV10-2 and TRBJ2-7; the match to TRBD2 covers 12 bases. The CDR3 is 13 amino acids. The V segment lost 9 bases and the J segment 8 bases; nucleotides outside the gene matches: 8. Germline V gene lookup returns CDR1 WSHSY and CDR2 SAAADI. CDR3 coding DNA: TGCGCCAGGGGGAGCGGACTAGCGGGGAAGCAGTACTTC. It codes for CARGSGLAGKQYF.

The chain is built from TRBV29-1 and TRBJ2-5, with D perhaps TRBD2 (6 bases). Germline CDR1 is SQVTM and CDR2 is ANQGSEA. The CDR3 extends over 12 amino acids. V lost 6 bases and J 2 bases, leaving 10 bases between the germline ends. The chain's CDR3 is CSVEGLQETQYF. The CDR3 DNA follows: TGCAGCGTGGAGGGACTGCAAGAGACCCAGTACTTC.

This sequence joins TRBV10-1 and TRBJ2-7, with D possibly TRBD1 on 5 matching bases. From germline, CDR1 is WNHNN and CDR2 SYGVQD (reference sequence). This CDR3 is 13 amino acids long. V was pared by 4 bases and J by 3 bases, with 10 bases between. The CDR3 loop reads CASSGGLLYEQYF. Here the CDR3 DNA reads TGCGCCAGCAGTGGGGGCCTCCTCTACGAGCAGTACTTC.

The CDR3 here is CASSLTGDSYNEQFF. DNA of the CDR3: TGCGCCAGCAGCTTGACAGGAGACTCCTACAATGAGCAGTTCTTC. The gene calls are TRBV5-1 and TRBJ2-1; D might be TRBD1 (5 bases). There are 15 residues in the CDR3. The V end was cut by 1 base, the J end by 0 bases, with 8 bases between. In germline, CDR1 is SGHRS, CDR2 YFSETQ.

J is TRBJ2-5 and V is TRBV28; D gene uncertain. Trimming took off 2 bases at V and 1 base at J, with 8 bases between the two ends. The length of the CDR3 is 14 residues. In germline, CDR1 is MDHEN, CDR2 SYDVKM. The CDR3 DNA follows: TGTGCCAGCAGTTTAGGGCTGTCCCAAGAGACCCAGTACTTC. Translation gives CASSLGLSQETQYF.

This clonotype has more than one count but fewer than ten. The chain carries TRBV6-1 and TRBJ2-7; tentatively, D is TRBD2 (5 bases). Deletions cut 6 bases from V and 0 bases from J, with 24 bases between. CDR3 size: 18 residues. Germline V lookup: CDR1 MNHNS, CDR2 SASEGT. The DNA for the CDR3 is TGTGCCAGCAGCCGGATTAGGGCGGGCTGGCTGAGCTCCTACGAGCAGTACTTC. This codes for CASSRIRAGWLSSYEQYF.

This clonotype was counted between two and nine times. This rearrangement joins TRBV29-1 to TRBJ2-7; the D gene is possibly TRBD2 (5 bases). The CDR3 runs 14 residues. The germline CDR1 and CDR2 sequences are SQVTM and ANQGSEA. The ends were cut back, 0 bases at V and 4 bases at J, with 13 bases in the middle. CDR3 region: CSVEDPGTGYEQYF. DNA of the CDR3: TGCAGCGTTGAAGATCCCGGCACGGGGTACGAGCAGTACTTC.

The chain employs TRBV10-3 and TRBJ2-1, with D unresolved. Trimming stripped 8 bases from V and 8 bases from J, with 13 bases between. This CDR3 comprises 12 residues. Germline loops: CDR1 ENHRY, CDR2 SYGVKD. The CDR3 sequence is CAICVVQDEQFF. CDR3 in DNA: TGTGCCATCTGTGTTGTCCAGGATGAGCAGTTCTTC.

The chain recombines TRBV15 with TRBJ2-5; D possibly matches TRBD1 or TRBD2 (5 bases each). Germline V gene lookup returns CDR1 LNHNV and CDR2 YYDKDF (reference sequence). V lost 0 bases and J lost 5, with 13 bases in between. CDR3 length: 15 residues. The CDR3 is CATSRDGGEWETQYF. The CDR3 DNA sequence: TGTGCCACCAGCAGAGATGGGGGAGAGTGGGAGACCCAGTACTTC.

The sample holds a few counts of this clonotype. The chain joins TRBV3-1 to TRBJ2-7, with D hard to call. With 3 bases removed from V and 2 bases from J, the gap between germline ends came to 8 bases. The CDR3 is 13 residues long. Germline V gives CDR1 LGHDT, CDR2 YNNKEL (reference sequence). The CDR3 nucleotides are TGTGCCAGCAGCCACAGCCCGGCCTACGAGCAGTACTTC. This codes for CASSHSPAYEQYF.

This clonotype was counted between two and nine times. This CDR3 is CASSFNSGGNQPQHF. The CDR3 bases are TGTGCCAGCAGTTTTAATTCGGGTGGCAATCAGCCCCAGCATTTT. The V call is TRBV27, the J call TRBJ1-5; no firm D call. This CDR3 contains 15 residues. The ends were cut back, 3 bases at V and 2 bases at J, with 11 bases in the middle. Per the germline V gene, CDR1 is MNHEY and CDR2 is SMNVEV (reference sequence).

V usage is TRBV20-1 and J usage is TRBJ1-1; 7 bases line up with TRBD1. The CDR3 length is 13 residues. Looked up from germline, CDR1 is DFQATT and CDR2 is SNEGSKA (reference sequence). Germline trimming cut 5 bases from V and 1 base from J; bases unmatched to any gene: 4. The CDR3 nucleotides read TGCAGTGCTGCCGGGACAGCGAACACTGAAGCTTTCTTT. It yields the protein CSAAGTANTEAFF.

This chain uses TRBV15 with TRBJ2-2, with TRBD1 as a possible D gene (6 bases). With 0 bases removed from V and 2 bases from J, the gap between germline ends came to 7 bases. The length of the CDR3 is 15 residues. From germline, CDR1 is LNHNV and CDR2 YYDKDF (reference sequence). The CDR3 nucleotides read TGTGCCACCAGCAGAGAGGACAGAAACACCGGGGAGCTGTTTTTT. Its protein is CATSREDRNTGELFF.

This CDR3 reads CASSESRGLAGEQFF. The CDR3 DNA follows: TGCGCCAGCAGTGAGTCTAGAGGACTAGCGGGAGAGCAGTTCTTC. The chain has TRBV10-1 and TRBJ2-1; 12 bases are shared with TRBD2. V shed 0 bases, J shed 10 bases, and the junction held 4 bases outside the gene matches. CDR1 and CDR2 from the germline V gene are WNHNN and SYGVQD (reference sequence). This CDR3 is built from 15 residues.

The chain employs TRBV2 and TRBJ2-5, with 11 bases that match TRBD2. This CDR3 is built from 15 residues. From germline, CDR1 is SNHLY and CDR2 FYNNEI. Trimming took 8 bases from V and 7 from J; bases not matched to a gene: 12. The CDR3 is CASRVLTSGAGTQYF. CDR3 sequence (DNA): TGTGCCAGCCGGGTGTTGACTAGCGGGGCAGGGACCCAGTACTTC.

This clonotype occurred a few times. CDR3 sequence (DNA): TGTGCCAGCAGTTTTTTGTTAGGGGGACAGGGGGCTAGGGAAGCTTTCTTT. Its protein is CASSFLLGGQGAREAFF. V usage is TRBV12-3 or TRBV12-4 and J usage is TRBJ1-1; 12 nucleotides line up with TRBD1. Trimming cost V 3 bases and J 8 bases; bases outside gene matches: 13. The CDR3 has 17 amino acids.

This clonotype came up a few times. The chain joins TRBV20-1 to TRBJ2-5; D perhaps matches TRBD1 (6 bases). V lost 8 bases to trimming and J lost 2 bases, with 18 bases between them. The CDR3 is 14 amino acids. From germline, CDR1 is DFQATT and CDR2 SNEGSKA (reference sequence). For the CDR3, the DNA is TGCAGTCTGTCTGCATCGAGGGGGCAAGAGACCCAGTACTTC. This sequence encodes CSLSASRGQETQYF.

J is TRBJ1-3 and V is TRBV20-1; no definite D call. The germline V and J ends were trimmed by 6 bases and 2 bases, with 11 bases remaining between them. CDR1 DFQATT and CDR2 SNEGSKA come from the germline V gene (reference sequence). The CDR3 is made up of 13 amino acids. CDR3 coding DNA: TGCAGTGCCCCAGCCCGACCTGGAAACACCATATATTTT. The encoded protein is CSAPARPGNTIYF.

In nucleotides, the CDR3 is TGCAGTGCTACCGTCGGGGCCGGGGGCGTTGGCAATCAGCCCCAGCATTTT. The encoded protein is CSATVGAGGVGNQPQHF. The chain links TRBV20-1 to TRBJ1-5; D may be TRBD1 (6 bases). The CDR3 sequence is 17 residues long. CDR1 and CDR2 (germline): DFQATT, SNEGSKA (reference sequence). V was shortened by 4 bases and J by 2 bases, with 21 bases between the two germline ends.

This clonotype was seen once. CDR3 protein: CASSLGGVPETQYF. The CDR3 DNA reads TGTGCCAGCAGTTTAGGAGGAGTACCCGAGACCCAGTACTTC. This sequence joins TRBV28 and TRBJ2-5; possibly TRBD2 for D (5 bases). The CDR3 extends over 14 amino acids. Trimming cost V 2 bases and J 5 bases, with 12 bases left between them. Germline assignment: CDR1 MDHEN and CDR2 SYDVKM.

This clonotype has a handful of counts. This chain connects TRBV3-1 to TRBJ2-1; 10 positions agree with TRBD1. The CDR3 has 15 amino acids. The V gene's germline CDR1 is LGHDT and CDR2 YNNKEL (reference sequence). Trimming took 4 bases from V and 5 from J; bases not matched to a gene: 5. In DNA, the CDR3 is TGTGCCAGCAGCCCCCGGGACAGGGGCCACAATGAGCAGTTCTTC. Its protein is CASSPRDRGHNEQFF.

This clonotype occurred a few times. The chain combines TRBV2 with TRBJ2-1, with 11 bases fitting TRBD2. Trimming at V came to 1 base and at J to 4 bases, leaving 3 bases not matched to a gene. Germline V gene data show CDR1 as SNHLY and CDR2 as FYNNEI. The CDR3 is 16 amino acids. CDR3 loop: CASSEVASGGYNEQFF. In DNA form, the CDR3 reads TGTGCCAGCAGTGAAGTGGCTAGCGGGGGGTACAATGAGCAGTTCTTC.